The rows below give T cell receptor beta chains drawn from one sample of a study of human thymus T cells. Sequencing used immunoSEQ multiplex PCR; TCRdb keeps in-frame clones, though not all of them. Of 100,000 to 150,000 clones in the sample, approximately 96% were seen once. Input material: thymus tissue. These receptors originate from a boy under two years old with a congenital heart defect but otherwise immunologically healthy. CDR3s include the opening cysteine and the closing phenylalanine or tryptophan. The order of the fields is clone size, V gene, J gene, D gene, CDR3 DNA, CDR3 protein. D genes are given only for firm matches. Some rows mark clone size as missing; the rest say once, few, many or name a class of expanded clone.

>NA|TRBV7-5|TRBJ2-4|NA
TGTGCCAGAAGCCAACCCCAGGCCAAAAACATTCAGTACTTC
CARSQPQAKNIQYF
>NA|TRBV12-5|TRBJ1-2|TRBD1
TGTGCTAGTGGTTCACAGGGGGACTATGGCTACACCTTC
CASGSQGDYGYTF
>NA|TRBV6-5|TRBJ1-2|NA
TGTGCCAGCAGTTACTCCCGGATAAGCGTGAGTGGCTACACCTTC
CASSYSRISVSGYTF
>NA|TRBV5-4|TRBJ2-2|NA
TGTGCCAGCAGGGTGGTAGGCGGGGAGCTGTTTTTT
CASRVVGGELFF
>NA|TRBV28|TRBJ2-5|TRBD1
TGTGCCAGCAGCTGTCGGACAGGTCCAGTTTTTGAGACCCAGTACTTC
CASSCRTGPVFETQYF
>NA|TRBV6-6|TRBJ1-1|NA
TGTGCCAGCCTAGGGAAGGCTGAAGCTTTCTTT
CASLGKAEAFF
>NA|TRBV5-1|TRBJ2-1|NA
TGCGCCAGCAGCTCCCGGGACTGGTCGGGTGAGCAGTTCTTC
CASSSRDWSGEQFF
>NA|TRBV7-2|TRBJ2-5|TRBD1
TGTGCCAGCAGCTTCACGACAGGGGAGACCCAGTACTTC
CASSFTTGETQYF
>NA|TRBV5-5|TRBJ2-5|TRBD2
TGTGCCAGCAGCCTTGGGACTAGCGGGGGAAGGGAAGAGACCCAGTACTTC
CASSLGTSGGREETQYF
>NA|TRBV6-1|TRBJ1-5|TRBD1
TGTGCCAGCGGGAATTGGACAGGGCGACAGCCCCAGCATTTT
CASGNWTGRQPQHF
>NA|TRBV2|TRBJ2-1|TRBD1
TGTGCCAGCAGCAAACAGGGGCCCTACAATGAGCAGTTCTTC
CASSKQGPYNEQFF
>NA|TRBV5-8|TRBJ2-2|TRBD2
TGTGCCAGCAGCCTTACGAACCCAAGCGGGGGCAACACCGGGGAGCTGTTTTTT
CASSLTNPSGGNTGELFF
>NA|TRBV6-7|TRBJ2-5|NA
TGTGCCGGGCTCCGGCTCACTGAGACCCAGTACTTC
CAGLRLTETQYF
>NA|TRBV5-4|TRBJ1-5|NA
TGTGCCAGCAGCTTGTCGGGGTCGAATCAGCCCCAGCATTTT
CASSLSGSNQPQHF
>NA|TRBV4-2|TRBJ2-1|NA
TGTGCCAGCAGCCCCCTTCACCTAGAAGTGGAGTACAATGAGCAGTTCTTC
CASSPLHLEVEYNEQFF
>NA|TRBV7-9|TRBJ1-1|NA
TGTGCCAGCAGCCCTGAAGCTTTCTTT
CASSPEAFF
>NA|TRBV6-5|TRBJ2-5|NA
TGTGCCAGCAGTTACTCCAAGTTGATTGAGACCCAGTACTTC
CASSYSKLIETQYF
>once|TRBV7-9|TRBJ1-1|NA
TGTGCCAGCAGCTTAGTGGCCTTGCGGGGTTCCACTGAAGCTTTCTTT
CASSLVALRGSTEAFF
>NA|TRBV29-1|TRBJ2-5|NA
TGCAGCGTTGACCCATACAAACGTATGGAGACCCAGTACTTC
CSVDPYKRMETQYF
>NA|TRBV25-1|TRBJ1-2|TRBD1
TGTGCCAGCAGCCCAGGGACAGAGACCTACACCTTC
CASSPGTETYTF
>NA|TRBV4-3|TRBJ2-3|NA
TGCGCCAGCAGCCAAGCGGGGGGCTACGGCACAGATACGCAGTATTTT
CASSQAGGYGTDTQYF
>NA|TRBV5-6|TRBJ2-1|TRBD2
TGTGCCAGCAGCCCCGGGACTAGCGGGGGAACCTCCTACAATGAGCAGTTCTTC
CASSPGTSGGTSYNEQFF
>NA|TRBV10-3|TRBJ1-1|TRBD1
TGTGCCAGCCGATTTCCGGGACAGGCGAACACTGAAGCTTTCTTT
CASRFPGQANTEAFF
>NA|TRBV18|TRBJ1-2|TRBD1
TGTGCCAGCTCACCAATCCCGACCGAAGGCCGAAAGGGGGCAGCGGGCTACACCTTC
CASSPIPTEGRKGAAGYTF
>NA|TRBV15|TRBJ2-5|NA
TGTGCCACCAGGAGCCGGGCTGGTAGGCAAGAGACCCAGTACTTC
CATRSRAGRQETQYF
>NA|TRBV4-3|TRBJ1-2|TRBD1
TGCGCCAGCTGCAGCCCGGGACAGGGCTGCTATGGCTACACCTTC
CASCSPGQGCYGYTF
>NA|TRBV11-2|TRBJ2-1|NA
TGTGCCAGCAGCTTCGGGACTCAGGCGAGGATCGAGCAGTTCTTC
CASSFGTQARIEQFF
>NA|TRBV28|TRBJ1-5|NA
TGTGCCAGCAGTCGCAAGGACAGTCTGAATCAGCCCCAGCATTTT
CASSRKDSLNQPQHF
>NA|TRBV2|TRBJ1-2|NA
TGTGCCAGAGTCGTTGCGAATGGCTACACCTTC
CARVVANGYTF
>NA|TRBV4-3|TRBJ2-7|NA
TGCGCCAGCAGCCACTCCCGGGACACTGAACCCGAGCAGTACTTC
CASSHSRDTEPEQYF
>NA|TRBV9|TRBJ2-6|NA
TGTGCCAGCAGCATGAGCTCTGGGGCCAACGTCCTGACTTTC
CASSMSSGANVLTF
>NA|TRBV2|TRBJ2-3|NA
TGTGCCAGCATGCAGGTTACGGGAACAGGGTCTAGCACAGATACGCAGTATTTT
CASMQVTGTGSSTDTQYF
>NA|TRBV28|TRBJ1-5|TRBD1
TGTGCCAGCAGTCGGAATAAGACAGGGCTGAGGTTAAGCAATCAGCCCCAGCATTTT
CASSRNKTGLRLSNQPQHF
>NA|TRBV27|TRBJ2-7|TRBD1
TGTGCCAGCACCCCGACAGGGGGCGTAGGGGAGCAGTACTTC
CASTPTGGVGEQYF
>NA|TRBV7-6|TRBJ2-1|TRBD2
TGTGCCAGCAGCTTCTCTCTAGGTGGCGGGGGACTATACAATGAGCAGTTCTTC
CASSFSLGGGGLYNEQFF
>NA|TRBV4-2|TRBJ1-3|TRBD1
TGTGCCAGCAGCCAGAACAGGGGAGCTGGAAACACCATATATTTT
CASSQNRGAGNTIYF
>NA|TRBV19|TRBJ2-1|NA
TGTGCCAGTAGTATAGATTTAGGGAATGAGCAGTTCTTC
CASSIDLGNEQFF
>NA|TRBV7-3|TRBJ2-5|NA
TGTGCCAGCAGCTTAAATTCCGTGCGGGGAGAGACCCAGTACTTC
CASSLNSVRGETQYF
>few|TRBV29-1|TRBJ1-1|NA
TGCAGCGTTCCCGTCAACACTGAAGCTTTCTTT
CSVPVNTEAFF
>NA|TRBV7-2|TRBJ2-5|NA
TGTGCCAGCAGCCCCGGGACCGATTCCCAAGAGACCCAGTACTTC
CASSPGTDSQETQYF
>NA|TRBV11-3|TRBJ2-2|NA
TGTGCCAGCAGCCCACCTCCGGAGAGAATCAACACCGGGGAGCTGTTTTTT
CASSPPPERINTGELFF